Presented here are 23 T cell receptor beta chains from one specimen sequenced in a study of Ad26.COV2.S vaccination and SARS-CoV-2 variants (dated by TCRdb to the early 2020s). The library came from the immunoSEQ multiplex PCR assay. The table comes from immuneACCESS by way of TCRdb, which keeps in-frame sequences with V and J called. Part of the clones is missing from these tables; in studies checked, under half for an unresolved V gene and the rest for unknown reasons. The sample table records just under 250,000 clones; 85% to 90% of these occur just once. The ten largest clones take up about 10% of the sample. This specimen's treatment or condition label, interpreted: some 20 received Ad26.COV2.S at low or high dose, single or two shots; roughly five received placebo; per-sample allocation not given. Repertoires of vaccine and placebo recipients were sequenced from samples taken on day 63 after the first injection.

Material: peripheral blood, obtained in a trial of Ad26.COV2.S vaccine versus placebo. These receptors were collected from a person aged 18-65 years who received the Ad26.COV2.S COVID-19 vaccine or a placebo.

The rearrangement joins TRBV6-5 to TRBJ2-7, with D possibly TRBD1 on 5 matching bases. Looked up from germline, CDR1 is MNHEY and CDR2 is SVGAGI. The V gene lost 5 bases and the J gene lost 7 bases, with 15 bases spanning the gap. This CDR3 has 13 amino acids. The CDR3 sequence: CASSTTAIVEQYF. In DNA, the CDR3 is TGTGCCAGCAGTACGACAGCGATAGTGGAGCAGTACTTC.

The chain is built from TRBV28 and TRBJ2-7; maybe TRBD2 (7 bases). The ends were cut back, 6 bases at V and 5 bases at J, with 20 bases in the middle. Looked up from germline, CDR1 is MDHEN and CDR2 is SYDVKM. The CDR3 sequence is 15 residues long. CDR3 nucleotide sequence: TGTGCCAGCAGCCCTGTACAGGGTGCGGGGGACGAGCAGTACTTC. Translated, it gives CASSPVQGAGDEQYF.

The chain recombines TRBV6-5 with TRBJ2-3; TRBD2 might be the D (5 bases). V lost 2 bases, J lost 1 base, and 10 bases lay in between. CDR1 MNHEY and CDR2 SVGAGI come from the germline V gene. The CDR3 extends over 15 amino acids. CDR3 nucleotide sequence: TGTGCCAGCAGTTACCGGCTAGCTGGCACAGATACGCAGTATTTT. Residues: CASSYRLAGTDTQYF.

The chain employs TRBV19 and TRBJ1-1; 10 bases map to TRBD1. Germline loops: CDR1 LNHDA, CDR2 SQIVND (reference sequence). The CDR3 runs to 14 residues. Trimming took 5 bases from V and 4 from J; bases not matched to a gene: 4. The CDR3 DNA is TGTGCCAGTAGTTGGGACAGGGGAGGCACTGAAGCTTTCTTT. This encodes CASSWDRGGTEAFF.

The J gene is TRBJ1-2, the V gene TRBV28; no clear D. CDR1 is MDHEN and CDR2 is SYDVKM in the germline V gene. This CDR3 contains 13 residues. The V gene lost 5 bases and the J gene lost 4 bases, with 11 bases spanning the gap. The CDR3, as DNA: TGTGCCAGCAGTGCCGTCAGAGTCTATGGCTACACCTTC. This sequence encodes CASSAVRVYGYTF.

Here the CDR3 reads CASSLGLAGLGGEQYF. The CDR3 DNA reads TGTGCCAGCAGTTTAGGACTAGCGGGGCTGGGAGGCGAGCAGTACTTC. This chain links TRBV27 with TRBJ2-7, with 12 positions matching TRBD2. Germline CDR1 reads MNHEY; CDR2 reads SMNVEV (reference sequence). V shed 2 bases and J 6 bases; nucleotides not matched to a gene: 8. The CDR3 totals 16 residues.

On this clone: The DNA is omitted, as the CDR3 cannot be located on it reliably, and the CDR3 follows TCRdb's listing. The CDR3 loop reads CASSSSWAGDFRPEANVLTF. The V gene is TRBV6-2 or TRBV6-3, the J gene TRBJ2-6. Germline-derived CDR1 and CDR2 are MNHEY and SVGEGT. The CDR3 extends over 20 residues, inclusive of both ends.

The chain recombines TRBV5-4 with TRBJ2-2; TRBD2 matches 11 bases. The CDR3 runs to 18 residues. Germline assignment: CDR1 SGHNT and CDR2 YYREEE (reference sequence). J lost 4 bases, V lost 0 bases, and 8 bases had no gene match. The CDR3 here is CASSLGGASGGTTGELFF. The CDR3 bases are TGTGCCAGCAGCTTGGGAGGGGCTAGCGGGGGGACCACCGGGGAGCTGTTTTTT. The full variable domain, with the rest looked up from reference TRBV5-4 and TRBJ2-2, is ETGVTQSPTHLIKTRGQQVTLRCSSQSGHNTVSWYQQALGQGPQFIFQYYREEENGRGNFPPRFSGLQFPNYSSELNVNALELDDSALYLCASSLGGASGGTTGELFFGEGSRLTVL.

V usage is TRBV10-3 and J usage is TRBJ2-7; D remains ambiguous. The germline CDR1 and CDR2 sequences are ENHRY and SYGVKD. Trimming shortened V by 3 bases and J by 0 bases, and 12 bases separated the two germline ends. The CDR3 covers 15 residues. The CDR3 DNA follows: TGTGCCATCAGTGATTACCCGCGGAGCTCCTACGAGCAGTACTTC. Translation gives CAISDYPRSSYEQYF.

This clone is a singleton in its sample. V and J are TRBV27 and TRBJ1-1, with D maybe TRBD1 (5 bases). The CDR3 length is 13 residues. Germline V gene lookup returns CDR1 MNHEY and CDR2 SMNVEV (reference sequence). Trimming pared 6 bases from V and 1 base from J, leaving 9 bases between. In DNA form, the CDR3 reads TGTGCCAGCAGCTCAGACAGGAACACTGAAGCTTTCTTT. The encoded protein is CASSSDRNTEAFF.

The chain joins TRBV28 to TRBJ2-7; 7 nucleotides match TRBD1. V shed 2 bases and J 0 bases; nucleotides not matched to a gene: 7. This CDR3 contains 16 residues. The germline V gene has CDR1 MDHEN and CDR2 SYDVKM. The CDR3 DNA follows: TGTGCCAGCAGTTTACTCCGGACAGGTGTCTCCTACGAGCAGTACTTC. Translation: CASSLLRTGVSYEQYF.

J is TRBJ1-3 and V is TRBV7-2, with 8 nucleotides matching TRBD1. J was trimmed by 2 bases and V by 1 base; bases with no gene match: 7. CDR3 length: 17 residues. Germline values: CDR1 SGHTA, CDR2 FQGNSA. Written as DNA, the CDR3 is TGTGCCAGCAGCTTAGTCCCACAGGACAGGGCTGGAAACACCATATATTTT. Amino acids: CASSLVPQDRAGNTIYF.

The CDR3 region is CASRSSDEQYF. DNA of the CDR3: TGTGCAAGTCGCTCCTCAGACGAGCAGTACTTC. The chain has TRBV12-2 and TRBJ2-7; the D call of TRBD1 is as the table states it, not checked on the DNA. TRBV12-2 is given as a pseudogene. This CDR3 spans 11 amino acids.

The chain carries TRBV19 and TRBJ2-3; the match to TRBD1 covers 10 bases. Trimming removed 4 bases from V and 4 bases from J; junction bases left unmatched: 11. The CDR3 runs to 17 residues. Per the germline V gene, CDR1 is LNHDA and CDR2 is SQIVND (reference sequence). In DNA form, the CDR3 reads TGTGCCAGTAGTAGGGGACAGGGGTCGACCACCTCAGATACGCAGTATTTT. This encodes CASSRGQGSTTSDTQYF. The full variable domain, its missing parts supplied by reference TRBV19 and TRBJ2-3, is DGGITQSPKYLFRKEGQNVTLSCEQNLNHDAMYWYRQDPGQGLRLIYYSQIVNDFQKGDIAEGYSVSREKKESFPLTVTSAQKNPTAFYLCASSRGQGSTTSDTQYFGPGTRLTVL.

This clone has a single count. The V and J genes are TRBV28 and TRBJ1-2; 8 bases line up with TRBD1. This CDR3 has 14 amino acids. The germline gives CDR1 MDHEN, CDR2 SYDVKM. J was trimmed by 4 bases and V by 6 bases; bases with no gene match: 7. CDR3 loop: CASRTGQAIYGYTF. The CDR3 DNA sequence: TGTGCCAGCAGAACGGGACAGGCGATCTATGGCTACACCTTC.

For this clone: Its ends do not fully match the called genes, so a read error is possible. Here the CDR3 reads CASSLRWRGNNERFF. The CDR3 bases are TGTGCCAGCAGCTTAAGATGGCGGGGCAACAATGAGCGGTTCTTC. V usage is TRBV7-2 and J usage is TRBJ2-1, with a possible D match to TRBD2 (6 bases). The CDR3 runs to 15 residues. The V gene's germline CDR1 is SGHTA and CDR2 FQGNSA. Variable domain in full (rest from reference TRBV7-2 and TRBJ2-1): GAGVSQSPSNKVTEKGKDVELRCDPISGHTALYWYRQSLGQGLEFLIYFQGNSAPDKSGLPSDRFSAERTGGSVSTLTIQRTQQEDSAVYLCASSLRWRGNNERFFGPGTRLTVL.

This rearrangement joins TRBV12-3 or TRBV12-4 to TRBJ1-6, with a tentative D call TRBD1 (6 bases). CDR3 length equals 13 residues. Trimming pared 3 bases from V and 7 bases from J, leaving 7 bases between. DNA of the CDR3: TGTGCCAGCAGTTTCAGGGGAAATTCACCCCTCCACTTT. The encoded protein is CASSFRGNSPLHF.

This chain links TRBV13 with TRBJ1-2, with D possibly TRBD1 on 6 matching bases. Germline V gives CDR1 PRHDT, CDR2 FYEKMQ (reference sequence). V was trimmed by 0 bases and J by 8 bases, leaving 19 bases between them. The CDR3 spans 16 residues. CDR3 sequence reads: CASSLGVTGELYGYTF. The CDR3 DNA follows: TGTGCCAGCAGCTTAGGTGTGACAGGTGAATTGTACGGCTACACCTTC.

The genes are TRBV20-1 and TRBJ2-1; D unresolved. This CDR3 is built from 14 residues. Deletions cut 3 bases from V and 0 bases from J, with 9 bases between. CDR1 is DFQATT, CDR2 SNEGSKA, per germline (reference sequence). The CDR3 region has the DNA TGCAGTGCTAGTCGGGCAGGCTCCTACAATGAGCAGTTCTTC. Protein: CSASRAGSYNEQFF.

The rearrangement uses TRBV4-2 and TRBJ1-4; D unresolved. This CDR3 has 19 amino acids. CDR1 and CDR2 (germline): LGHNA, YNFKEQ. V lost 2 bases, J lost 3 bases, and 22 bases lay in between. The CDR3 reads CASSQQDRRRAGPNEKLFF. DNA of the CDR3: TGTGCCAGCAGCCAACAAGATAGGAGGAGGGCAGGCCCTAATGAAAAACTGTTTTTT.

This CDR3 reads CASSERRTRVGNEQFF. In DNA form, the CDR3 reads TGCGCCAGCAGTGAGCGCCGGACTAGGGTTGGCAATGAGCAGTTCTTC. The chain links TRBV10-1 to TRBJ2-1, with 7 bases lining up with TRBD2. Germline trimming cut 2 bases from V and 6 bases from J; bases unmatched to any gene: 10. Germline V gives CDR1 WNHNN, CDR2 SYGVQD (reference sequence). The CDR3 covers 16 residues.

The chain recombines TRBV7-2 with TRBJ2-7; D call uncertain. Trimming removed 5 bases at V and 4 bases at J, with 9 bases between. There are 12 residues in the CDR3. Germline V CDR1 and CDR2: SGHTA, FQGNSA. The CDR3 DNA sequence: TGTGCCAGCAGCCCACAAATTTACGAGCAGTACTTC. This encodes CASSPQIYEQYF.

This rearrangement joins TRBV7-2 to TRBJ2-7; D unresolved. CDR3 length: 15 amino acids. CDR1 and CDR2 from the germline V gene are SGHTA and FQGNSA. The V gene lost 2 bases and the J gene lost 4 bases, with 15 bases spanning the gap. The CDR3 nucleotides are TGTGCCAGCAGCTTAAAAGAATACGAAAGATACGAGCAGTACTTC. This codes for CASSLKEYERYEQYF.